This TCR beta chain was retrieved from a study of T cells expressing NK-cell markers (dated by TCRdb to about 2020). Background on the whole study: Several donors provided sorted CD3+CD56+NKG2C+, CD3+CD56+NKG2C- and CD3+CD56-NKG2C+ T-cell subsets, whose TCR beta-chain repertoires were profiled. Among the eight sequenced donors, seven were HCMV-seropositive and one was HCMV-seronegative. The study sequenced eight donors, all healthy volunteers chosen at random: three men and five women. The libraries were sequenced on Illumina HiSeq 2000/2500, MiSeq or NextSeq, producing 2 x 150 bp reads.

The germline V gene encodes CDR1 MDHEN and CDR2 SYDVKM. The cysteine opens and the phenylalanine closes a CDR3 of 13 amino acids. This entry has no DNA. Sequencing relied on an Illumina HiSeq 2000. TCR beta cDNA libraries were prepared using 5'RACE template switching, which introduced a universal primer site and unique molecular identifiers. Priming for cDNA synthesis came from the TCR beta constant segment, and two successive PCR amplification steps followed. The study's own analysis went as follows. MIGEC handled demultiplexing of the reads and grouping by UMI, while MiTCR was used to assemble and quantify clonotypes. To exclude erroneous sequences, only TCR cDNA sequences supported by at least two reads were retained. The tcR package was used for downstream repertoire analysis, and clonotypes were matched between fractions using CDR3 nucleotide sequence together with V segment. Antigen specificity was annotated against VDJdb with VDJmatch, allowing one amino acid substitution in CDR3. Once TCRdb had reprocessed the reads, it stored one entry per CDR3 protein sequence and supplied no DNA. TCRdb, not the authors, supplied the V and J calls. The data table for this sample lists about 450,000 distinct CDR3 sequences. The top ten clonotypes cover more than 7% of the sample.

HCMV-specific IgG was detected in serum with a commercial ELISA kit to determine HCMV serostatus. Peripheral blood mononuclear cells were isolated from blood by Ficoll density gradient centrifugation. With respect to this clonotype: What antigen it recognizes has not been identified.

What the work shows at the level of the full study, not this receptor alone: Those dominant clonotypes were again the most abundant among CD3+CD56-NKG2C+ cells in a handful of donors, at about 25-60.1%. It remained unclear whether the expanded NKG2C-expressing T cell clones were specific for HCMV antigens. For more than 5 donors, the dominant CD3+CD56+NKG2C+ clonotypes were among the top 10 CD8+ clonotypes and accounted for about 1.0-7.0% of CD8+ T cells.

This clonotype originated in a woman between 18 and 69 years old in good health. The V gene is TRBV28 and the J gene is TRBJ1-5; there is no DNA to check the TCRdb D call of TRBD1. The sample was blood T cells: a sorted CD56 or NKG2C T cell subset, CD4+ or CD8+ T cells, or bulk PBMC T cells (not recorded which). CDR3 loop: CASKGPRNQPQHF.